These T cell receptor beta chains were read from a single sample in a study of T cells of healthy individuals. MiXCR, applied by TCRdb to the 5' RACE reads, yields one record per CDR3 protein. The data hold approximately 100,000 distinct CDR3 sequences, with 15% to 20% observed a single time. The receptor source for this set is a human donor in good health. CDR3s include the opening cysteine and the closing phenylalanine or tryptophan. The D gene is left open where the match is weak. Rows may omit the clone size; those that give it use once, few, many or a size class.

j_call clone_size v_call d_call cdr3_aa cdr3_nt
TRBJ1-1 - TRBV6-6 - CASMLNTEAFF TGTGCCTCAATGTTGAACACTGAAGCTTTCTTT
TRBJ2-7 many TRBV6-2/TRBV6-3 - CASSYSFRDLESKQYF TGTGCCAGCAGTTACTCGTTCCGGGACCTAGAGAGCAAGCAGTACTTC
TRBJ2-7 - TRBV4-3 TRBD2 CASSQGLVSREQYF TGCGCCAGCAGCCAGGGACTAGTGTCTCGCGAGCAGTACTTC
TRBJ1-1 - TRBV3-1 TRBD1 CASSQRGQGTAMNTEAFF TGTGCCAGCAGCCAGCGGGGACAGGGAACAGCAATGAACACTGAAGCTTTCTTT
TRBJ2-3 - TRBV7-9 TRBD1 CASSLRTGGSTDTQYF TGTGCCAGCAGCCTGAGGACAGGCGGCAGCACAGATACGCAGTATTTT
TRBJ2-1 few TRBV13 - CASSLVSLWVPENNEQFF TGTGCCAGCAGCTTAGTATCGTTGTGGGTCCCAGAAAACAATGAGCAGTTCTTC
TRBJ1-1 many TRBV5-1 - CASKITDEAFF TGCGCCAGCAAGATTACGGATGAAGCTTTCTTT
TRBJ2-7 once TRBV19 - CASRAQGAYEQYF TGTGCCTCCAGAGCACAGGGAGCCTACGAGCAGTACTTC
TRBJ1-1 few TRBV25-1 TRBD1 CASRDSPNTEAFF TGTGCCAGCCGGGACAGCCCGAACACTGAAGCTTTCTTT
TRBJ1-6 many TRBV4-2 - CASSHDPTSPHNSPLHF TGTGCCAGCAGCCACGACCCGACGAGCCCCCATAATTCACCCCTCCACTTT
TRBJ2-5 - TRBV28 - CASRARRETQYF TGTGCCAGCAGGGCCAGGAGAGAGACCCAGTACTTC
TRBJ2-7 - TRBV28 TRBD1 CASSSNGQGSYEQYF TGTGCCAGCAGTTCGAACGGACAGGGGTCCTACGAGCAGTACTTC
TRBJ2-3 - TRBV7-2 - CASSYDLRDLQYF TGTGCCAGCAGCTATGATCTCCGGGACCTGCAGTATTTT
TRBJ2-6 few TRBV21-1 - CASSKARDSGANVLTF TGTGCCAGCAGCAAAGCAAGGGACTCTGGGGCCAACGTCCTGACTTTC
TRBJ2-4 - TRBV6-5 TRBD1 CASSRGGSAKNIQYF TGTGCCAGCAGCCGAGGGGGCTCGGCCAAAAACATTCAGTACTTC
TRBJ2-6 many TRBV20-1 - CSAGPRLSGANVLTF TGCAGTGCCGGGCCTAGGCTATCTGGGGCCAACGTCCTGACTTTC
TRBJ1-6 few TRBV7-2 - CASMTRNSPLHF TGTGCCAGCATGACGCGAAATTCACCCCTCCACTTT
TRBJ1-1 many TRBV6-5 - CASSAQGRYEAFF TGTGCCAGCAGTGCCCAGGGCAGATATGAAGCTTTCTTT
TRBJ2-2 few TRBV2 - CASSELDYGELFF TGTGCCAGCAGTGAATTAGATTACGGGGAGCTGTTTTTT
TRBJ1-1 - TRBV7-2 - CASSFTQNTEAFF TGTGCCAGCAGCTTTACTCAGAACACTGAAGCTTTCTTT
TRBJ1-1 many TRBV7-9 TRBD1 CASSRWDSQNTEAFF TGTGCCAGCAGCAGATGGGACAGCCAGAACACTGAAGCTTTCTTT
TRBJ2-3 - TRBV6-2/TRBV6-3 - CASSYSPEAQYF TGTGCCAGCAGTTACTCACCGGAGGCGCAGTATTTT
TRBJ2-3 many TRBV5-1 - CASSLGSPTDTQCF TGCGCCAGCAGCTTGGGGTCTCCTACAGATACGCAGTGTTTT
TRBJ2-1 many TRBV3-1 TRBD2 CASRLAGGANEQFF TGTGCCAGCAGACTAGCGGGAGGGGCCAATGAGCAGTTCTTC
TRBJ2-2 - TRBV5-1 - CASSPVFATGELFF TGCGCCAGCAGCCCAGTTTTTGCCACCGGGGAGCTGTTTTTT
TRBJ2-4 - TRBV19 TRBD2 CASSTRASIRGGKNIQYF TGTGCCAGTAGTACCCGGGCCTCGATACGCGGGGGGAAAAACATTCAGTACTTC
TRBJ2-2 many TRBV6-5 - CASSYSGGGNTGELFF TGTGCCAGCAGTTACTCTGGGGGAGGGAACACCGGGGAGCTGTTTTTT
TRBJ2-3 many TRBV6-2/TRBV6-3 - CASRDGGRTTDTQYF TGTGCCAGCAGGGACGGGGGCCGAACCACAGATACGCAGTATTTT
TRBJ2-1 many TRBV12-3/TRBV12-4 - CASSLGLYNEQFF TGTGCCAGCAGTTTGGGACTTTACAATGAGCAGTTCTTC
TRBJ1-2 - TRBV7-6 - CASNLPGAKDYGYTF TGTGCCAGCAACCTCCCTGGAGCGAAGGATTATGGCTACACCTTC
TRBJ2-2 few TRBV24-1 TRBD2 CATSDWEGTTGELFF TGTGCCACCAGTGATTGGGAGGGAACCACCGGGGAGCTGTTTTTT
TRBJ2-3 - TRBV3-1 TRBD2 CASSQDGLADGTDTQYF TGTGCCAGCAGCCAAGATGGGCTAGCGGATGGCACAGATACGCAGTATTTT
TRBJ2-3 many TRBV20-1 - CSALGVADTQYF TGCAGTGCCCTCGGAGTCGCAGATACGCAGTATTTT
TRBJ2-4 few TRBV6-2/TRBV6-3 - CASSYRGIAKNIQYF TGTGCCAGCAGTTACAGAGGGATAGCCAAAAACATTCAGTACTTC
TRBJ2-3 - TRBV29-1 - CSVEFGDFTDTQYF TGCAGCGTTGAATTCGGGGATTTCACAGATACGCAGTATTTT
TRBJ1-5 many TRBV27 TRBD1 CASSLTGGFNQPQHF TGTGCCAGCAGTTTAACAGGGGGTTTTAATCAGCCCCAGCATTTT
TRBJ2-4 - TRBV24-1 - CATSDSDRNIQYF TGTGCCACCAGTGATTCGGACAGAAACATTCAGTACTTC
TRBJ2-4 few TRBV27 - CASSPPGGKNIQYF TGTGCCAGCAGTCCACCCGGGGGCAAAAACATTCAGTACTTC
TRBJ1-1 few TRBV2 TRBD1 CASMTGRQGALNTEAFF TGTGCCAGCATGACGGGGAGACAGGGGGCCCTGAACACTGAAGCTTTCTTT
TRBJ1-1 few TRBV10-3 TRBD1 CAISARPGQGMNTEAFF TGTGCCATCAGTGCTCGCCCGGGACAGGGGATGAACACTGAAGCTTTCTTT
TRBJ2-1 - TRBV6-2/TRBV6-3 TRBD2 CASSSRLAGDEDEQFF TGTGCCAGCAGTTCCCGACTAGCGGGAGATGAAGATGAGCAGTTCTTC
TRBJ2-4 few TRBV10-3 - CAISEDGGSIQYF TGTGCCATCAGTGAAGATGGCGGAAGCATTCAGTACTTC